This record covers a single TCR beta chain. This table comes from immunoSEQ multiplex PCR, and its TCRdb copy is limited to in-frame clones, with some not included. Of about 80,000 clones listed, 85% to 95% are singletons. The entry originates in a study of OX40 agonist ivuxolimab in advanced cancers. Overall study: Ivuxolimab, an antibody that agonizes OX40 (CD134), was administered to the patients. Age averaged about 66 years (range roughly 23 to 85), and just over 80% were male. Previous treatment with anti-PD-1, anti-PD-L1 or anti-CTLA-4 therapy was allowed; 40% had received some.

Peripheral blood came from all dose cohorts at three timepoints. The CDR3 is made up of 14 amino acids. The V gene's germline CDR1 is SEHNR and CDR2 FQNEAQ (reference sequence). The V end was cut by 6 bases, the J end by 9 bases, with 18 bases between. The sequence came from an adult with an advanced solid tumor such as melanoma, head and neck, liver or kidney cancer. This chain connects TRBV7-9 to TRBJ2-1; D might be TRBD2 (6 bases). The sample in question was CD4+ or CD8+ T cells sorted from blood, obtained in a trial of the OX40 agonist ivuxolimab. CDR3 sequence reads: CASSWGFSGLEQFF. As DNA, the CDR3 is TGTGCCAGCAGTTGGGGTTTTTCGGGACTTGAGCAGTTCTTC.